This T cell receptor (beta chain) was recorded in a study of radiotherapy plus CTLA-4 blockade in lung cancer. Turning to the study itself: Of the patients, about 19% showed objective responses and under 40% attained disease control.

Chemo-refractory metastatic non-small-cell lung cancer patients underwent focal radiation alongside CTLA-4 blockade with ipilimumab. Here immunoSEQ multiplex PCR was the method, and the copy in TCRdb shows in-frame clones only, minus some. The sample holds roughly 32,000 clones; approximately 70% are singletons and the top ten take approximately 4%. Notes on the study in general: Among blood TCR repertoires after radiotherapy plus ipilimumab, tumor-derived clones expanded. Strongest reported response predictors: early blood clone changes and post-radiation interferon-beta.

The germline V gene has CDR1 SGHNT and CDR2 YYREEE (reference sequence). This CDR3 has 13 amino acids. V was pared by 0 bases and J by 5 bases, with 9 bases between. Notes on this clone: Its antigen remains unknown.

The origin of this receptor is a human donor with non-small cell lung cancer who had stable disease on radiotherapy plus ipilimumab. Specimen: peripheral blood, collected from a patient treated with radiotherapy plus ipilimumab. The chain joins TRBV5-4 to TRBJ2-7; D gene unclear. The CDR3 sequence is CASSLAAEDEQYF. CDR3 nucleotide sequence: TGTGCCAGCAGCTTGGCCGCCGAGGACGAGCAGTACTTC.